The source of this TCR beta chain is a study of T cells in Graves' hyperthyroidism and ophthalmopathy. Study-level background: Peripheral blood was secured at the point of initial diagnosis, before any treatment.

Each diagnosis was grounded in clinical symptoms, serum thyroxine and TRAb, thyroid ultrasound, and orbital computed tomography. The authors took PBMCs from roughly 9.3 ml fresh peripheral blood. Amplification of TCR beta CDR3 regions was performed using RNA transcripts as template. HTBI primers were used for first-round RT-PCR of the TCR CDR3. TCRdb analysed the multiplex PCR reads with MiXCR anew, one entry per CDR3 protein. The data contain 500,000 to 750,000 distinct CDR3 sequences, 14% of them singletons. This clonotype has a handful of counts. V lost 5 bases, J lost 4 bases, and 7 bases stayed unmatched. Germline loops: CDR1 SGHVS, CDR2 FQNEAQ. CDR3 size: 15 residues.

The chain combines TRBV7-8 with TRBJ1-1; 10 bases are shared with TRBD1. The sequenced sample was blood. The clonotype originates from a woman under 30 with Graves' ophthalmopathy. The CDR3 DNA follows: TGTGCCAGCAGCACGGGACAGGGGAAGTTCACTGAAGCTTTCTTT. It translates to CASSTGQGKFTEAFF.